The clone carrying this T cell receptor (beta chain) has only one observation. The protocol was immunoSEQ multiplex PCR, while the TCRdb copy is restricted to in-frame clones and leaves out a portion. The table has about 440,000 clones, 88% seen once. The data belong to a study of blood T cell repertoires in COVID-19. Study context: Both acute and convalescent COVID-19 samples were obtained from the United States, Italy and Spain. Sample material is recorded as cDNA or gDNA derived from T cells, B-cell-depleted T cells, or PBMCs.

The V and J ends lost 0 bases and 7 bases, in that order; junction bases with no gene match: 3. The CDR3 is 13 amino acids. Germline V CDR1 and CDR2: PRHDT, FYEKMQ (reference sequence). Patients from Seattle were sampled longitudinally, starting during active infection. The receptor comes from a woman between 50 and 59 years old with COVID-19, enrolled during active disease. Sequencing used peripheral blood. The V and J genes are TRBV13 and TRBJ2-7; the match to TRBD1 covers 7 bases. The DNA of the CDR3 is TGTGCCAGCAGCTTAGGCAGGGGGTATGAGCAGTACTTC. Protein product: CASSLGRGYEQYF.